These 19 T cell receptor beta chains share one sample of origin, sequenced in a study of prognosis after radiotherapy for stage I lung cancer (dated by TCRdb to the early 2020s). Sequenced on an Illumina HiSeq 3000. Two rounds of multiplex PCR were performed to amplify the TCR beta CDR3 region from genomic DNA. In the first round of PCR, primers specific to each TRBV and TRBJ gene were used, and the primer sequences are filed in Chinese patent CN105087789A. TCRdb took the public reads, trimmed them with fastp at Q25, ran MiXCR for clone calling and kept in-frame beta chains. A single entry per CDR3 protein holds the most common genes and DNA from its merged rows. The sample table records 59,000 or so distinct CDR3 sequences; less than 30% of these occur just once. 7.5% of the sample is held by the ten biggest clonotypes. The sample was PBMCs, taken before or after stereotactic body radiation therapy (not recorded which). These receptors came from a donor aged 50 or older with non-small cell lung cancer.

This clonotype was counted ten times or more. The gene calls are TRBV4-3 and TRBJ2-7; the match to TRBD1 covers 7 bases. The CDR3 is 14 residues long. Germline CDR1 is LGHNA and CDR2 is YSLEER. V was clipped by 4 bases and J by 0 bases; unmatched bases: 3. The CDR3 nucleotides read TGCGCCAGCAGCCGTGGGGACAGCTCCTACGAGCAGTACTTC. Translated, it gives CASSRGDSSYEQYF.

The V gene is TRBV19, the J gene TRBJ2-1, with a weak D call TRBD1 (6 bases). The germline V and J ends were trimmed by 6 bases and 2 bases, with 14 bases remaining between them. Germline CDR1 reads LNHDA; CDR2 reads SQIVND (reference sequence). The CDR3 is made up of 15 amino acids. The CDR3 DNA sequence: TGTGCCAGTAGGACGTCAGGGGTCCCCTACAATGAGCAGTTCTTC. Translated: CASRTSGVPYNEQFF.

This clonotype was picked up many times. The chain has TRBV12-3 or TRBV12-4 and TRBJ2-2, with a possible D match to TRBD1 (6 bases). The CDR3 spans 13 residues. The ends were cut back, 10 bases at V and 5 bases at J, with 14 bases in the middle. The DNA of the CDR3 is TGTGCCATTCGGGACACACCTACCGGGGAGCTGTTTTTT. It translates to CAIRDTPTGELFF.

This clonotype showed up many times. This chain connects TRBV4-1 to TRBJ1-6; D may be TRBD1 (5 bases). Germline loops: CDR1 MGHRA, CDR2 YSYEKL. V was shortened by 0 bases and J by 10 bases, with 16 bases between the two germline ends. The CDR3 spans 16 residues. DNA of the CDR3: TGCGCCAGCAGCCAAGACCTACCCGGGGCCGCATCACCCCTCCACTTT. It translates to CASSQDLPGAASPLHF.

This clonotype has at least ten counts. This rearrangement joins TRBV7-2 to TRBJ1-1; 8 bases are shared with TRBD1. V shed 0 bases and J 10 bases; nucleotides not matched to a gene: 7. Germline assignment: CDR1 SGHTA and CDR2 FQGNSA. The CDR3 runs 14 residues. The CDR3 DNA follows: TGTGCCAGCAGCTTAGCGCTGCAGGGGGCTTCAGCTTTCTTT. Residues: CASSLALQGASAFF.

This clonotype was observed at least ten times. CDR3 sequence reads: CASSEAVGLNSNQPQHF. In DNA form, the CDR3 reads TGTGCCAGCAGTGAAGCGGTGGGGCTGAATAGCAATCAGCCCCAGCATTTT. V gene TRBV6-2 or TRBV6-3 combines with J gene TRBJ1-5; weak D call: TRBD1 (5 bases). V lost 5 bases to trimming and J lost 0 bases, with 17 bases between them. Germline V CDR1 and CDR2: MNHEY, SVGEGT. The CDR3 contains 17 residues.

This clonotype has ten or more counts. The chain carries TRBV9 and TRBJ1-3; D call uncertain. Germline lookup yields CDR1 SGDLS and CDR2 YYNGEE. This CDR3 has 16 amino acids. The V end was cut by 0 bases, the J end by 2 bases, with 12 bases between. The CDR3 protein is CASSVEGGKAGNTIYF. Here the CDR3 DNA reads TGTGCCAGCAGCGTAGAAGGAGGGAAAGCTGGAAACACCATATATTTT. Combining the CDR3 with reference TRBV9 and TRBJ1-3 gives the whole variable domain DSGVTQTPKHLITATGQRVTLRCSPRSGDLSVYWYQQSLDQGLQFLIQYYNGEERAKGNILERFSAQQFPDLHSELNLSSLELGDSALYFCASSVEGGKAGNTIYFGEGSWLTVV.

This clonotype was counted a few times. The J gene is TRBJ2-3, the V gene TRBV5-4; D perhaps matches TRBD1 (5 bases). V lost 6 bases, J lost 4 bases, and 21 bases lay in between. The CDR3 has 16 residues. Germline CDR1 and CDR2: SGHNT and YYREEE (reference sequence). The CDR3 DNA reads TGTGCCAGCACCCTGGTGGGGCCACACAGGTCAGATACGCAGTATTTT. Translation gives CASTLVGPHRSDTQYF.

The table lists this clonotype with many counts. This chain joins TRBV11-2 and TRBJ2-5; D ambiguous. Germline V CDR1 and CDR2: SGHAT, FQNNGV. Trimming took 4 bases from V and 1 from J, leaving 7 bases between them. This CDR3 region has 13 residues. CDR3 region: CASSSNTQETQYF. The CDR3, as DNA: TGTGCCAGCAGCTCTAACACCCAAGAGACCCAGTACTTC.

Worth noting for this clonotype: Given a much more abundant clone one base away, this may be a read error. V is TRBV20-1 and J is TRBJ1-6; D possibly corresponds to TRBD1 (5 bases). CDR1 is DFQATT and CDR2 is SNEGSKA in the germline V gene (reference sequence). This CDR3 is 13 amino acids long. The V gene lost 5 bases and the J gene lost 6 bases, with 11 bases spanning the gap. The CDR3 loop reads CSAGDGTNSPLHF. CDR3 sequence (DNA): TGCAGTGCTGGGGACGGAACTAATTCACCCCTCCACTTT.

This clonotype was observed many times. The V and J genes are TRBV20-1 and TRBJ1-5, with D possibly TRBD1 on 6 matching bases. The CDR3 is 14 residues long. CDR1 and CDR2 from the germline V gene are DFQATT and SNEGSKA (reference sequence). V was shortened by 0 bases and J by 7 bases, with 13 bases between the two germline ends. DNA of the CDR3: TGCAGTGCTAGAGATCCGAAGGGGGACCAGCCCCAGCATTTT. It is translated as CSARDPKGDQPQHF.

In its sample, this clonotype was seen many times. J is TRBJ1-1 and V is TRBV6-1; no reliable D call. The CDR3 is 13 amino acids. Trimming took off 6 bases at V and 2 bases at J, with 10 bases between the two ends. CDR1 and CDR2 from the germline V gene are MNHNS and SASEGT. The CDR3: CASSVLRNTEAFF. CDR3 in DNA: TGTGCCAGCAGCGTTCTTCGAAACACTGAAGCTTTCTTT.

This clonotype has a count of ten or more. This sequence joins TRBV4-2 and TRBJ2-3, with D tentatively TRBD1 or TRBD2 (6 bases each). There are 15 residues in the CDR3. From germline, CDR1 is LGHNA and CDR2 YNFKEQ. The V end was cut by 8 bases, the J end by 0 bases, with 15 bases between. The CDR3 DNA reads as TGTGCCAGCCGGCTAGGGGGGACTAGCACAGATACGCAGTATTTT. Its translation is CASRLGGTSTDTQYF.

Turning to this clonotype: A much larger clonotype is one base distant, so this may be a read error. The CDR3 spells CASSRHDTEAFF. In nucleotides, the CDR3 is TGTGCCAGCAGTCGACATGACACTGAAGCTTTCTTT. The chain uses TRBV6-2 or TRBV6-3 and TRBJ1-1; D is uncertain. CDR1 and CDR2 from the germline V gene are MNHEY and SVGEGT. The CDR3 is made up of 12 amino acids. Trimming removed 5 bases at V and 3 bases at J, with 7 bases between.

This clonotype was counted only a few times. Given a much more abundant clone one base away, this may be a read error. The gene calls are TRBV7-8 and TRBJ2-2; tentatively, D is TRBD1 or TRBD2 (5 bases each). Per germline, CDR1 SGHVS and CDR2 FQNEAQ. This CDR3 region has 15 residues. V was clipped by 6 bases and J by 0 bases, with 11 bases between them. The chain's CDR3 is CASRPGRPNTGELFF. The DNA for the CDR3 is TGTGCCAGCAGGCCGGGACGGCCGAACACCGGGGAGCTGTTTTTT.

This clonotype appeared many times. The chain joins TRBV28 to TRBJ2-5, with 8 nucleotides matching TRBD1. V dropped 4 bases and J dropped 4; count of bases not matched to a gene: 5. Germline values: CDR1 MDHEN, CDR2 SYDVKM. The CDR3 is 14 amino acids. The CDR3 DNA reads TGTGCCAGCAGTTATGGACAGGGTGGAGAGACCCAGTACTTC. Protein product: CASSYGQGGETQYF.

This clonotype occurred many times. V usage is TRBV6-1 and J usage is TRBJ2-5; possible D gene TRBD1, 6 bases. This CDR3 region has 12 residues. V gave up 5 bases and J gave up 5 bases, with 9 bases separating them. The germline CDR1 and CDR2 sequences are MNHNS and SASEGT. DNA of the CDR3: TGTGCCAGCAGTCGAAGGGGGGAGACCCAGTACTTC. It translates to CASSRRGETQYF.

This clonotype was recorded at least ten times. The J gene is TRBJ2-3, the V gene TRBV24-1; 7 bases map to TRBD1. Germline CDR1 reads KGHDR; CDR2 reads SFDVKD. V lost 3 bases and J lost 2; bases outside the gene matches: 10. The CDR3 consists of 17 residues. As DNA, the CDR3 is TGTGCCACCAGTGATCCGCCCGGGACAGATTTCACAGATACGCAGTATTTT. It yields the protein CATSDPPGTDFTDTQYF.

For this clonotype: With only one base between it and a far larger clone, this is likely a read error. The J gene is TRBJ2-7, the V gene TRBV6-2 or TRBV6-3; D remains ambiguous. Germline V gives CDR1 MNHEY, CDR2 SVGEGT. The CDR3 covers 11 residues. CDR3 sequence reads: CASSQSYERYF. Here the CDR3 DNA reads TGTGCCAGCAGCCAGTCCTACGAGCGGTACTTC.